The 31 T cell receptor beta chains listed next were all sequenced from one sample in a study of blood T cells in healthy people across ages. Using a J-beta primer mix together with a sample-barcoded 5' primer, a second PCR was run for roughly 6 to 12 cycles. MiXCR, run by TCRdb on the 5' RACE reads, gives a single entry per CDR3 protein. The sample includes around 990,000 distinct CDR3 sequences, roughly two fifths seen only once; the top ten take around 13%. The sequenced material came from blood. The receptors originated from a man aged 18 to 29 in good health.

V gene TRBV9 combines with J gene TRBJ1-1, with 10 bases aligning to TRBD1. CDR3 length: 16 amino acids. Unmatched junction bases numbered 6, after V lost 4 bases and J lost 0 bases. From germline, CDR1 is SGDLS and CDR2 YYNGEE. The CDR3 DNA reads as TGTGCCAGCAGCACCGGGACAGGGGTTATGAACACTGAAGCTTTCTTT. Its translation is CASSTGTGVMNTEAFF.

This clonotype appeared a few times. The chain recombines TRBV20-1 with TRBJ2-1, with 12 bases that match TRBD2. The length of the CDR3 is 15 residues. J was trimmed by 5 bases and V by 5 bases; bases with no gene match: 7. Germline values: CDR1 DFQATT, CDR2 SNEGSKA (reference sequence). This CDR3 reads CSADKTSGGNNEQFF. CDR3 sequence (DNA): TGCAGTGCTGACAAAACTAGCGGGGGGAACAATGAGCAGTTCTTC.

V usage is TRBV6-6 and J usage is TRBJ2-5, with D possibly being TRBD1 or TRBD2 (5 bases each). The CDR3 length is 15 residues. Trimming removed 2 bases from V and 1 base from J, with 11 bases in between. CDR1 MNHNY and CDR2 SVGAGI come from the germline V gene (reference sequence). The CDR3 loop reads CASSYILGTQETQYF. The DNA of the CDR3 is TGTGCCAGCAGTTACATCCTGGGGACCCAAGAGACCCAGTACTTC.

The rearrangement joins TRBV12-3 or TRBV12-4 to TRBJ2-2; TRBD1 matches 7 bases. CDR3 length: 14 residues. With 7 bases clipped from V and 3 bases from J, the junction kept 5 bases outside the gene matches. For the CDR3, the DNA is TGTGCCAGCACCTTGACAGGGTACACCGGGGAGCTGTTTTTT. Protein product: CASTLTGYTGELFF.

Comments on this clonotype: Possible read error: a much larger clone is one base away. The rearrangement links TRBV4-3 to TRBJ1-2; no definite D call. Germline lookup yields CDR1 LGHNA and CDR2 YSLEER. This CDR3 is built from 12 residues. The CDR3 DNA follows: TGCGCCAGCAGCCAAGGGGCCTATGGCTGCACCTTC. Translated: CASSQGAYGCTF.

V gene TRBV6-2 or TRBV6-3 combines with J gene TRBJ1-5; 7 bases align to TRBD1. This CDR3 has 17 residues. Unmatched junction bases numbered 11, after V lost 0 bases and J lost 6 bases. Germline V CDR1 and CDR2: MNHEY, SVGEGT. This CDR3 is CASSYSIRQGYRQPQHF. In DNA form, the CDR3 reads TGTGCCAGCAGTTACTCGATCCGACAGGGTTATCGTCAGCCCCAGCATTTT.

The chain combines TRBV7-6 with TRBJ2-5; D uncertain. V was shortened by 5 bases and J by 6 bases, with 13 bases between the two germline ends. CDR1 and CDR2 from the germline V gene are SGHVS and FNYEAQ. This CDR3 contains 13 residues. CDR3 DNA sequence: TGTGCCAGCAGCGGCGGATTCTTGAAGACCCAGTACTTC. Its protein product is CASSGGFLKTQYF.

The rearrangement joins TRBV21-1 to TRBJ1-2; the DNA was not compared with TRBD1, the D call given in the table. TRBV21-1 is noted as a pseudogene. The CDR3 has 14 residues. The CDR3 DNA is TGTGCCAGGGCCCGAGGGGCTGGTGCCTATGGCTACACCTTC. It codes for CARARGAGAYGYTF.

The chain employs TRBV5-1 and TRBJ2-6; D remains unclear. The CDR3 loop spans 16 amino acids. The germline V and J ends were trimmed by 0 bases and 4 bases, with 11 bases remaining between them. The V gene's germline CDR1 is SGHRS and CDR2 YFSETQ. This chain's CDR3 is CASSLVAGTGANVLTF. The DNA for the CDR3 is TGCGCCAGCAGCTTGGTCGCAGGTACCGGGGCCAACGTCCTGACTTTC. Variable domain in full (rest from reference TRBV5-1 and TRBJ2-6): KAGVTQTPRYLIKTRGQQVTLSCSPISGHRSVSWYQQTPGQGLQFLFEYFSETQRNKGNFPGRFSGRQFSNSRSEMNVSTLELGDSALYLCASSLVAGTGANVLTFGAGSRLTVL.

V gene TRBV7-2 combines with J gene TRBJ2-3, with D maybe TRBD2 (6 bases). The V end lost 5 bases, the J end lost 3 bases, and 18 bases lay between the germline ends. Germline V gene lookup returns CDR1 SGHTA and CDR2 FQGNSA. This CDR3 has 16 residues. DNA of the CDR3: TGTGCCAGCAGCCCAGCACCGGGGACTTTAACAGATACGCAGTATTTT. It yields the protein CASSPAPGTLTDTQYF.

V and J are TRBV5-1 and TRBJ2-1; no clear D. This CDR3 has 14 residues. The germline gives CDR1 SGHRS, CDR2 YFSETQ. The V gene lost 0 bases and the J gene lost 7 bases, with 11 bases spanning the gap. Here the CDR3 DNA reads TGCGCCAGCAGCTTGGGGGTTGATATGAATGAGCAGTTCTTC. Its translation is CASSLGVDMNEQFF.

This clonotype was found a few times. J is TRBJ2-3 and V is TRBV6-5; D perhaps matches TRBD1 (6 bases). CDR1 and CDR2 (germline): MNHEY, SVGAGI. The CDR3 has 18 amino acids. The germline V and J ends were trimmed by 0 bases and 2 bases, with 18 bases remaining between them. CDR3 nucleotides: TGTGCCAGCAGTTACTCTTCGCGACAGGAGACCTACACAGATACGCAGTATTTT. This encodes CASSYSSRQETYTDTQYF.

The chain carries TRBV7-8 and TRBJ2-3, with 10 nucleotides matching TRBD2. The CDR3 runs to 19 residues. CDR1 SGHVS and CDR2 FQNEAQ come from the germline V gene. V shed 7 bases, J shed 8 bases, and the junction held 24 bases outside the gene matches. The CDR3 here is CASTLGPNSASGGLATQYF. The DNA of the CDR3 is TGTGCCAGCACCCTTGGACCCAACTCCGCTAGCGGGGGTCTTGCTACGCAGTATTTT.

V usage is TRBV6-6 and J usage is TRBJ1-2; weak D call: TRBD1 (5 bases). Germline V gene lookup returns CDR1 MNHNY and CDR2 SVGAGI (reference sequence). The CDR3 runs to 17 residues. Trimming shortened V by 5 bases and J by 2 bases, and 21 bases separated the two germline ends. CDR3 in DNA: TGTGCCAGCAGTCCCCGGGACGGTCCCCTTCGGAACTATGGCTACACCTTC. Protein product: CASSPRDGPLRNYGYTF.

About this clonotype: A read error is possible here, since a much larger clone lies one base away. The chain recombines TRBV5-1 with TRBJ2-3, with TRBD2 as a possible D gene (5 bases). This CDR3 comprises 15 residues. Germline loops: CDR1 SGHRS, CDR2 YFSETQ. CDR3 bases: TGCGCCAGCGGCTTGGACGGTGACTACACAGATACGCAGTATTTT. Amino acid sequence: CASGLDGDYTDTQYF.

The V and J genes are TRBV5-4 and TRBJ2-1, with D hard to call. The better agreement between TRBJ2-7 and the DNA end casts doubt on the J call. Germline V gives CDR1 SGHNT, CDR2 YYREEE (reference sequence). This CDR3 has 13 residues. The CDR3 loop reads CASSLATLNEQYF. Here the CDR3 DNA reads TGTGCCAGCAGCTTGGCGACTCTCAATGAGCAGTACTTC.

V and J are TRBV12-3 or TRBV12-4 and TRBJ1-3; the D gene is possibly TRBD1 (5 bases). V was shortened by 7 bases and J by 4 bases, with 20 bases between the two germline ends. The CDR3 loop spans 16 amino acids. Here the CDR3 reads CASIFHFGGTGNTIYF. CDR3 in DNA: TGTGCCAGCATTTTCCACTTCGGGGGTACGGGAAACACCATATATTTT.

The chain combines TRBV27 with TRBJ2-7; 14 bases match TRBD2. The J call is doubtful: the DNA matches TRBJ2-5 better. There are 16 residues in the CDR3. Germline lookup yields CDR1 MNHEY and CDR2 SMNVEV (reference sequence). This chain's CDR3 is CASSLSGTSGGKTQYF. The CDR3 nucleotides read TGTGCCAGCAGTTTATCCGGGACTAGCGGGGGAAAGACCCAGTACTTC.

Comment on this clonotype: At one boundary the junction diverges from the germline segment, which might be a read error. The CDR3 DNA sequence: TGCGCCAGCAGCTTGGACCCGGCTAGCTCCTACAATGAGAAGTTCTTC. It codes for CASSLDPASSYNEKFF. The chain joins TRBV5-1 to TRBJ2-1, with a possible D match to TRBD2 (5 bases). In germline, CDR1 is SGHRS, CDR2 YFSETQ. This CDR3 contains 16 residues. Drawing the rest from reference TRBV5-1 and TRBJ2-1, the complete variable domain is KAGVTQTPRYLIKTRGQQVTLSCSPISGHRSVSWYQQTPGQGLQFLFEYFSETQRNKGNFPGRFSGRQFSNSRSEMNVSTLELGDSALYLCASSLDPASSYNEKFFGPGTRLTVL.

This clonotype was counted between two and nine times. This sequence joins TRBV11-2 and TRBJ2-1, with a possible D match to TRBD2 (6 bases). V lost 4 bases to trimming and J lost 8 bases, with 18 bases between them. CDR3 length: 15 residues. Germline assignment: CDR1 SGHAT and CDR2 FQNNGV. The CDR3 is CASSSPWGGLDEQFF. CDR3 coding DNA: TGTGCCAGCAGCTCACCGTGGGGAGGTCTGGATGAGCAGTTCTTC.

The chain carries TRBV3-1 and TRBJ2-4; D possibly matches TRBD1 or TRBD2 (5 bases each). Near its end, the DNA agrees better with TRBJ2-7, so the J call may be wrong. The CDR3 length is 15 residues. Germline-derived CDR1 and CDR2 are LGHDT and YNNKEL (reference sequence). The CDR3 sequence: CASSPGPAGSYEQYF. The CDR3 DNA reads TGTGCCAGCAGCCCGGGACCCGCCGGATCATACGAGCAGTACTTC.

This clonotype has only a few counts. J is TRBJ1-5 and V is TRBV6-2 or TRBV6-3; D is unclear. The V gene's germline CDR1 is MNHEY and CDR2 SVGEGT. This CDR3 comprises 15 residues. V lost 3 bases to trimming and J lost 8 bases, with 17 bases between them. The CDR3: CASSYRSSWGEPQHF. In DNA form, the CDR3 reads TGTGCCAGCAGTTATCGGAGTTCTTGGGGAGAGCCCCAGCATTTT.

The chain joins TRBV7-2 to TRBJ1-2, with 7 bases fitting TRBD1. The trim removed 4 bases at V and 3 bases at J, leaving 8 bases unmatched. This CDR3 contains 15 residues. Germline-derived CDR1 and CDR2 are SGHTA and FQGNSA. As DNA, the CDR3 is TGTGCCAGCAGCTCGTCCACCACAGGGGACTATGGCTACACCTTC. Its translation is CASSSSTTGDYGYTF. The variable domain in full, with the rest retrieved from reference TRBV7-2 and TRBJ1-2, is GAGVSQSPSNKVTEKGKDVELRCDPISGHTALYWYRQSLGQGLEFLIYFQGNSAPDKSGLPSDRFSAERTGGSVSTLTIQRTQQEDSAVYLCASSSSTTGDYGYTFGSGTRLTVV.

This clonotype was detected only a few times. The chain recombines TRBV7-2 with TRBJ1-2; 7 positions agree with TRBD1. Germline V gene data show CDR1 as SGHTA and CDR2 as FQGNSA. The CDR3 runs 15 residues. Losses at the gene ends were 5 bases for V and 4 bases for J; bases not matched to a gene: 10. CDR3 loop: CASSTQGGQSYGYTF. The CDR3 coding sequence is TGTGCCAGCAGCACCCAGGGGGGACAAAGCTATGGCTACACCTTC.

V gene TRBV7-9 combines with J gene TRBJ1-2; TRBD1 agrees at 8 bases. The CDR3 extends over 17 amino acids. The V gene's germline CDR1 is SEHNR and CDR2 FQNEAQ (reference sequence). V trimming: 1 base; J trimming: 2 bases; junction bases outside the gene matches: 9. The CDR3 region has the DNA TGTGCCAGCAGCTTAGTCGGACAGGGCATGCTGAACTATGGCTACACCTTC. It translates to CASSLVGQGMLNYGYTF. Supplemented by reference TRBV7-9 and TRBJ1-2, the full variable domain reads DTGVSQNPRHKITKRGQNVTFRCDPISEHNRLYWYRQTLGQGPEFLTYFQNEAQLEKSRLLSDRFSAERPKGSFSTLEIQRTEQGDSAMYLCASSLVGQGMLNYGYTFGSGTRLTVV.

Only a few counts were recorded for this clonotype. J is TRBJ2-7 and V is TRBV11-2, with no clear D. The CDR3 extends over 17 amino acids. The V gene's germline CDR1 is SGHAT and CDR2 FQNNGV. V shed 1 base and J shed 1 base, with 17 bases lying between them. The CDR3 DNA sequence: TGTGCCAGCAGCTTAGGCCCTTCGCGTGTGACTTCCTACGAGCAGTACTTC. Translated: CASSLGPSRVTSYEQYF.

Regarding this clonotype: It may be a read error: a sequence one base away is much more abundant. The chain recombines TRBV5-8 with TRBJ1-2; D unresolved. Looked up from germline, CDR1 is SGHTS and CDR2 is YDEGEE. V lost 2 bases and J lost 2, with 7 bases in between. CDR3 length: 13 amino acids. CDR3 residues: CASSFRRNYGYTF. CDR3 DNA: TGTGCCAGCAGCTTCAGACGGAACTATGGCTACACCTTC.

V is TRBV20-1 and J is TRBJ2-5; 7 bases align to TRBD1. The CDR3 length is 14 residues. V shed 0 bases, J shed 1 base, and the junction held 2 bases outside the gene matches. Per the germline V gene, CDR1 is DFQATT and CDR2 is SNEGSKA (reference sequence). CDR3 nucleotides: TGCAGTGCTAGAGAGCAGGGGGTCCAAGAGACCCAGTACTTC. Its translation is CSAREQGVQETQYF.

The CDR3 protein is CASRTVPYNEQYF. In nucleotides, the CDR3 is TGTGCCAGCAGGACAGTCCCCTACAATGAGCAGTACTTC. The rearrangement links TRBV12-3 or TRBV12-4 to TRBJ2-5; D may be TRBD1 (5 bases). V shed 6 bases and J shed 11 bases, with 19 bases lying between them. The CDR3 loop spans 13 amino acids.

CDR3 in amino acids: CASSFPLTGVEQFF. For the CDR3, the DNA is TGTGCCAGCAGTTTTCCCCTTACAGGGGTTGAGCAGTTCTTC. The chain couples TRBV11-2 to TRBJ2-1; 7 bases align to TRBD1. The CDR3 is 14 residues long. Per the germline V gene, CDR1 is SGHAT and CDR2 is FQNNGV. V shed 6 bases and J 9 bases; nucleotides not matched to a gene: 11.

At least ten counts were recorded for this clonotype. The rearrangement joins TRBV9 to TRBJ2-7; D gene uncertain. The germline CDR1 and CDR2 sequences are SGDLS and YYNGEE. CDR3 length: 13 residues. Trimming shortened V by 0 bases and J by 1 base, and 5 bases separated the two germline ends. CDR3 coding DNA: TGTGCCAGCAGCGTAGGAGAATCCTACGAGCAGTACTTC. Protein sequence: CASSVGESYEQYF.